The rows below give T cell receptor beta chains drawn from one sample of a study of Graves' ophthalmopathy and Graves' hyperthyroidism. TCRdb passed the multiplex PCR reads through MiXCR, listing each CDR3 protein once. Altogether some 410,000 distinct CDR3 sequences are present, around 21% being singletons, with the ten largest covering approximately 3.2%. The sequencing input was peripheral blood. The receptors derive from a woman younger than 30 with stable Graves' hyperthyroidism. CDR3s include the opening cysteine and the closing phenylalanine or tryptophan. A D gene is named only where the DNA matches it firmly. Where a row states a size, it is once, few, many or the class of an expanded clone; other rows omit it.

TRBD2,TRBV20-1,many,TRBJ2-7,CSARDGLAGTQYF,TGCAGTGCTAGAGACGGACTAGCGGGGACGCAGTACTTC
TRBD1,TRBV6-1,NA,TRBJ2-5,CASSPGQGSPETQYF,TGTGCCAGCAGCCCCGGACAGGGTAGCCCAGAGACCCAGTACTTC
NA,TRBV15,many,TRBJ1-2,CATSSVQEDGYTF,TGTGCCACCAGCAGCGTACAGGAGGATGGCTACACCTTC
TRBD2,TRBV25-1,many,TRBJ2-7,CASSASGGSYEQYF,TGTGCCAGCAGTGCTAGCGGGGGATCCTACGAGCAGTACTTC
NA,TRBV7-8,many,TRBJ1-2,CASSLGGSTVYGYTF,TGTGCCAGCAGCTTAGGAGGATCAACCGTCTATGGCTACACCTTC
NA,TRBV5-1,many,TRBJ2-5,CASSPDKGEEETQYF,TGCGCCAGCAGCCCCGATAAAGGGGAGGAAGAGACCCAGTACTTC
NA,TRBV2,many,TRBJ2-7,CASSEALRQAAYEQYF,TGTGCCAGCAGTGAAGCGCTCCGTCAGGCCGCCTACGAGCAGTACTTC
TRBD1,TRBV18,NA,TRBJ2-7,CASSPLFRDRSYEQYF,TGTGCCAGCTCACCTCTGTTCCGGGACAGATCCTACGAGCAGTACTTC
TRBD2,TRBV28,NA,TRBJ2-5,CASLLAAQETQYF,TGTGCCAGCCTACTAGCGGCTCAAGAGACCCAGTACTTC
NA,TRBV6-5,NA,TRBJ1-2,CASSLDRELTYGYTF,TGTGCCAGCAGTTTAGACCGAGAGCTGACTTATGGCTACACCTTC
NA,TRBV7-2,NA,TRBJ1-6,CASSLVHNSPLHF,TGTGCCAGCAGCTTAGTCCATAATTCACCCCTCCACTTT
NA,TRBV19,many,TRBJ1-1,CASSILTNTEAFF,TGTGCCAGTAGCATACTGACGAACACTGAAGCTTTCTTT
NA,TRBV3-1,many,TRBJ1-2,CASSPRVGYYGYTF,TGTGCCAGCAGCCCCCGTGTAGGGTACTATGGCTACACCTTC
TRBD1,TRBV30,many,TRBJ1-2,CAWTLQGARVYGYTF,TGTGCCTGGACGTTACAGGGGGCGCGAGTCTATGGCTACACCTTC
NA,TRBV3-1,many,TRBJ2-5,CASRSRPLVGTQYF,TGTGCCAGCAGATCCAGGCCCCTTGTGGGGACCCAGTACTTC
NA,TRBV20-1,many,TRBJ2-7,CSALLGAGVEQYF,TGCAGTGCTCTCCTTGGAGCTGGGGTCGAGCAGTACTTC
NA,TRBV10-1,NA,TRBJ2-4,CASSESQAGNIKYF,TGCGCCAGCAGTGAGTCGCAGGCCGGTAACATTAAGTACTTC
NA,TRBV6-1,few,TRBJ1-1,CASSRNPGFEAFF,TGTGCCAGCAGTCGAAACCCGGGGTTTGAAGCTTTCTTT
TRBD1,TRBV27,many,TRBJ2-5,CASSLRVRQGADQETQYF,TGTGCCAGCAGTTTACGTGTGCGACAGGGGGCCGACCAAGAGACCCAGTACTTC
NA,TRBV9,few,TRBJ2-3,CASSTRDFTDTQYF,TGTGCCAGCAGCACCCGGGACTTTACAGATACGCAGTATTTT
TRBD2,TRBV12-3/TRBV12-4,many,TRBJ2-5,CASSLPSGGRGETQYF,TGTGCCAGCAGTTTACCCTCGGGAGGGCGGGGAGAGACCCAGTACTTC
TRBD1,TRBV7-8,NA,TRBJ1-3,CASSIRDRVSGNTIYF,TGTGCCAGCAGCATCCGGGACAGGGTGTCTGGAAACACCATATATTTT
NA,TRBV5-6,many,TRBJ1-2,CASSLLQGLGYGYTF,TGTGCCAGCAGCTTGTTACAGGGTCTTGGGTATGGCTACACCTTC
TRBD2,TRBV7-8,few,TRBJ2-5,CASSLAWVTKVLVGLAGYQETQYF,TGTGCCAGCAGCTTAGCGTGGGTCACCAAAGTCCTCGTGGGACTAGCGGGATACCAAGAGACCCAGTACTTC
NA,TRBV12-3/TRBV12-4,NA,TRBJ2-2,CANPSPVSGLSDTGELFF,TGTGCCAACCCCTCCCCGGTCAGTGGCCTTAGCGACACCGGGGAGCTGTTTTTT
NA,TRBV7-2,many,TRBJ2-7,CASSLVRPSPYEQYF,TGTGCCAGCAGCTTAGTTCGCCCCTCACCCTACGAGCAGTACTTC
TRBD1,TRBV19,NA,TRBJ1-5,CASKGTAYSNQPQHF,TGTGCCAGTAAAGGGACAGCCTATAGCAATCAGCCCCAGCATTTT
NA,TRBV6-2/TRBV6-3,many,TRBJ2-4,CAAKGQPEDIQYF,TGTGCCGCTAAAGGGCAACCGGAAGACATTCAGTACTTC
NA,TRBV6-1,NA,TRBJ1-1,CASTTNRVTEAFF,TGTGCCAGCACCACAAACAGGGTCACTGAAGCTTTCTTT